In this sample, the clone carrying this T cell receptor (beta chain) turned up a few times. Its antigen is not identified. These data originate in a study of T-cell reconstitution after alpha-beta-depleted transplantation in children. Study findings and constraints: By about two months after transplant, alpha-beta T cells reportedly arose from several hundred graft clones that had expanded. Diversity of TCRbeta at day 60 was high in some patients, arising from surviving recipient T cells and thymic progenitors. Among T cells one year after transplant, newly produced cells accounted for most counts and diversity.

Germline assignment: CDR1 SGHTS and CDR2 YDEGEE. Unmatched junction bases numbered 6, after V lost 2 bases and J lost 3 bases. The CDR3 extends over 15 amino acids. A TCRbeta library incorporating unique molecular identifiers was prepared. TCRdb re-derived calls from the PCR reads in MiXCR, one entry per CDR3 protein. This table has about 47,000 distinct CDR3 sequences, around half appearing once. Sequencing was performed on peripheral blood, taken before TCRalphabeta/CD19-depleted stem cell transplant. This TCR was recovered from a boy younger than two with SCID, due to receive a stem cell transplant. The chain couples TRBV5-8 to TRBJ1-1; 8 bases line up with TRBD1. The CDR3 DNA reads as TGTGCCAGCAGCTTCACAGGGGGGTGGGACACTGAAGCTTTCTTT. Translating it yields CASSFTGGWDTEAFF.